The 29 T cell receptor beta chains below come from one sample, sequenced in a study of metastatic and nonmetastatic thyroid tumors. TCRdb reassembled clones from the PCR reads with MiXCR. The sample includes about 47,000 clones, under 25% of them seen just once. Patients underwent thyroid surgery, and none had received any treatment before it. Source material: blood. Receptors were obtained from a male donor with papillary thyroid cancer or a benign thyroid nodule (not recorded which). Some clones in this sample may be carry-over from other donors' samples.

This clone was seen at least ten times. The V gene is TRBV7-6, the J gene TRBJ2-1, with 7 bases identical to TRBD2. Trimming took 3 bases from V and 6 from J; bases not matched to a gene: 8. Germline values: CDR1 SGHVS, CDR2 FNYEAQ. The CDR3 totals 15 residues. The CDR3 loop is CASSFDPSSGNEQFF. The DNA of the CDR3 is TGTGCCAGCAGCTTCGACCCCTCTAGCGGCAATGAGCAGTTCTTC.

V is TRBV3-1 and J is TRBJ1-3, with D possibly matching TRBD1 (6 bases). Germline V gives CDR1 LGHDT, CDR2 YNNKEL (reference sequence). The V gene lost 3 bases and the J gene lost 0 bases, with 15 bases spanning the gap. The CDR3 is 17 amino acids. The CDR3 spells CASSHTNGGASGNTIYF. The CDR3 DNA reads TGTGCCAGCAGCCACACGAATGGGGGGGCCTCTGGAAACACCATATATTTT.

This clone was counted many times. CDR3 sequence reads: CASSPGAGQGPDTQYF. For the CDR3, the DNA is TGTGCCAGCAGCCCAGGTGCGGGACAGGGCCCAGATACGCAGTATTTT. This chain connects TRBV3-1 to TRBJ2-3, with 9 bases that match TRBD1. The CDR3 is 16 amino acids. Per the germline V gene, CDR1 is LGHDT and CDR2 is YNNKEL (reference sequence). V lost 4 bases to trimming and J lost 4 bases; unmatched junction nucleotides: 9.

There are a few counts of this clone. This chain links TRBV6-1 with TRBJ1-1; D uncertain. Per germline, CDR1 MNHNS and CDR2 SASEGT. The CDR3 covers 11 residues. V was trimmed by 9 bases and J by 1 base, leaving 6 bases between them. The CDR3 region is CARPRNTEAFF. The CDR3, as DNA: TGTGCCAGACCCAGGAACACTGAAGCTTTCTTT.

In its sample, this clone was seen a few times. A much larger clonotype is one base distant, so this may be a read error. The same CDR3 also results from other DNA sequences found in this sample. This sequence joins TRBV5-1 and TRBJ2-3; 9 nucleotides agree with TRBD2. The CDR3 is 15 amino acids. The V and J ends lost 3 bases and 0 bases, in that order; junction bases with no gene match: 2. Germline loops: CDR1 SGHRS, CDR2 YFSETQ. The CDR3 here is CASSSTSGSTDTQYF. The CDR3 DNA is TGCGCCAGCAGCTCAACTAGCGGGAGCACAGATACGCAGTATTTT.

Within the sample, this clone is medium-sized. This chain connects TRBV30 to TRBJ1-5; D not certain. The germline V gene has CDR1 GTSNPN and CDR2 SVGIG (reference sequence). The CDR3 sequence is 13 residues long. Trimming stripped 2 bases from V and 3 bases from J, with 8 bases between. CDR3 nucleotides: TGTGCCTGGAGTCATGGGGACAATCAGCCCCAGCATTTT. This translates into CAWSHGDNQPQHF.

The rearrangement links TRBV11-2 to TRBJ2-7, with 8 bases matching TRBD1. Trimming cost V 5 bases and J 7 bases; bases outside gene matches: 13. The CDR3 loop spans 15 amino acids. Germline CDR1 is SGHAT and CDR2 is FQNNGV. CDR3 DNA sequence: TGTGCCAGCAGCCCGAGAGGGCAGGGGGCGCGGGAGCAGTACTTC. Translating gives CASSPRGQGAREQYF.

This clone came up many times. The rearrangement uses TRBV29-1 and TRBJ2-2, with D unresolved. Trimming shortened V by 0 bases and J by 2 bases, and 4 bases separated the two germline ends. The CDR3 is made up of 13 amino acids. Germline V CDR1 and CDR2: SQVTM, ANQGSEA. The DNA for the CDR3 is TGCAGCGTTGAAGATTCTAACACCGGGGAGCTGTTTTTT. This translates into CSVEDSNTGELFF.

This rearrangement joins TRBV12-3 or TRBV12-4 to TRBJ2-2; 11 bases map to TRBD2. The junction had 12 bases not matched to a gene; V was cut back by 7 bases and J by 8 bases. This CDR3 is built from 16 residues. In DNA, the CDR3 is TGTGCCAGCACCCCAAGAACTAGCGGGAGTGCTGGGGAGCTGTTTTTT. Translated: CASTPRTSGSAGELFF.

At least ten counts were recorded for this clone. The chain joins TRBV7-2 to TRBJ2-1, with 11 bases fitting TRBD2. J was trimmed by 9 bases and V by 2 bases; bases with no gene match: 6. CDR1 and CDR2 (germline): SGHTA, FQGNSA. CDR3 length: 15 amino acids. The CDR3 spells CASSLIAGGPSEQFF. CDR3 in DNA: TGTGCCAGCAGCTTAATAGCGGGAGGGCCTAGTGAGCAGTTCTTC.

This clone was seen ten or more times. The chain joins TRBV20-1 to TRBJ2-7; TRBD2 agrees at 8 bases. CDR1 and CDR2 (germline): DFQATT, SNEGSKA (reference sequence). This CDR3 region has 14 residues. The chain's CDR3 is CSKEAGRASYEQYF. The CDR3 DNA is TGCAGCAAGGAGGCCGGGAGGGCCTCCTACGAGCAGTACTTC.

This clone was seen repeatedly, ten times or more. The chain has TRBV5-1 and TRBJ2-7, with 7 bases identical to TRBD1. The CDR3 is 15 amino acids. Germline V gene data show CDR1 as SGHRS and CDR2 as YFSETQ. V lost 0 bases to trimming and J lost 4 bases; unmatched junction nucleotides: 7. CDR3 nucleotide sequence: TGCGCCAGCAGCTTGGCCTCCGGGACAGATTACGAGCAGTACTTC. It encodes CASSLASGTDYEQYF.

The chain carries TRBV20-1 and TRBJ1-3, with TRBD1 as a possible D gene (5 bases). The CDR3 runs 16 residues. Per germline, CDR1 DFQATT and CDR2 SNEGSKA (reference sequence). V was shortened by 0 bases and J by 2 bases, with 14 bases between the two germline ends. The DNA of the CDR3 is TGCAGTGCTAGAGATCTCAGGGCCGGTGCTGGAAACACCATATATTTT. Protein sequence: CSARDLRAGAGNTIYF.

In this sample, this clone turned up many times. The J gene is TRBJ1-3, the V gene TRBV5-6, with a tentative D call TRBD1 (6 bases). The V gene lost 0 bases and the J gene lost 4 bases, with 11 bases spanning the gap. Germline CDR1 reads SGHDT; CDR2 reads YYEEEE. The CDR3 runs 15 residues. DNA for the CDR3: TGTGCCAGCAGCTTGGTGACAGGTTTGGGAAACACCATATATTTT. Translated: CASSLVTGLGNTIYF.

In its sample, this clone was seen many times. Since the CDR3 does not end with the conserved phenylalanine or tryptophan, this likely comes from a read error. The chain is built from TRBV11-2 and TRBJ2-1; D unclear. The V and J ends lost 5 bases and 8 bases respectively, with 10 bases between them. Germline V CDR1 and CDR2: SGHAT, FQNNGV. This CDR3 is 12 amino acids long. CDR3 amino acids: CASSRHRDEQFL. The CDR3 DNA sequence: TGTGCCAGCAGCCGGCACCGCGATGAGCAGTTCCTC.

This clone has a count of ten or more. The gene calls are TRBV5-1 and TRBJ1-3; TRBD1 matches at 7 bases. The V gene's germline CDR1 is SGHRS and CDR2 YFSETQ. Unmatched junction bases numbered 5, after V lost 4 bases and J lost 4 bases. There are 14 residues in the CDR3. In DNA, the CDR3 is TGCGCCAGCAGCCCAGGGGGATCGGGAAACACCATATATTTT. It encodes CASSPGGSGNTIYF.

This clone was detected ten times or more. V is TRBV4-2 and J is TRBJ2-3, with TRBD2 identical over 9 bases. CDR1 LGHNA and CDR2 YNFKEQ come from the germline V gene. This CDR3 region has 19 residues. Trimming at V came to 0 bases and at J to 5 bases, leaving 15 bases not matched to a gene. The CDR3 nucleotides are TGTGCCAGCAGCCAAGATCCGATGGGGGCGGGAGGGAGAGGAGATACGCAGTATTTT. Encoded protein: CASSQDPMGAGGRGDTQYF.

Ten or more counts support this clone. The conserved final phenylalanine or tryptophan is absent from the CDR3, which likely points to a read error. The CDR3 DNA follows: TGTGCCAGCAGCCAAGATACGACGGTAATTGAAGCTTTCTTA. This sequence encodes CASSQDTTVIEAFL. V and J are TRBV3-1 and TRBJ1-1; D gene ambiguous. The CDR3 covers 14 residues. Germline CDR1 and CDR2: LGHDT and YNNKEL (reference sequence). V gave up 0 bases and J gave up 7 bases, with 12 bases separating them.

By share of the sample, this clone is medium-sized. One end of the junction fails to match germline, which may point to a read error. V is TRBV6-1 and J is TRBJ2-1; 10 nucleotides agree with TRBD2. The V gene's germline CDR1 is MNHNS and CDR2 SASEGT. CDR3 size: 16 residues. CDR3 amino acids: CASSQAGTSVDNEQFF. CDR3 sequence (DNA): TGTGCCAGCAGTCAAGCCGGGACTAGCGTTGACAATGAGCAGTTCTTC.

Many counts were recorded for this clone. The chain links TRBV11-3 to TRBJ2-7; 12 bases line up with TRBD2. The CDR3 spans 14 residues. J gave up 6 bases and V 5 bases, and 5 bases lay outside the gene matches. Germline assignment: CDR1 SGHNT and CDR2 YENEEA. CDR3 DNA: TGTGCCAGCAGCCGACTAGCGGGAGAGAGCGAGCAGTACTTC. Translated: CASSRLAGESEQYF.

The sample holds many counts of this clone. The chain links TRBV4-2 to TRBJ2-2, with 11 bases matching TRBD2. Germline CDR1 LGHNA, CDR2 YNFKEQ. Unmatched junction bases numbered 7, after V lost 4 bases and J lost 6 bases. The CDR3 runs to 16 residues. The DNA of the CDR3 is TGTGCCAGCAGCCCGCCCACTAGCGGGAGCTCCGGGGAGCTGTTTTTT. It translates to CASSPPTSGSSGELFF.

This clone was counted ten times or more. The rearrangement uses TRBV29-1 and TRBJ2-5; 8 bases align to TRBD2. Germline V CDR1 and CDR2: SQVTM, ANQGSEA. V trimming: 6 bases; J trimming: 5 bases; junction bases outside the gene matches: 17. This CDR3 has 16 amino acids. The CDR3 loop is CSVAPALGGAWETQYF. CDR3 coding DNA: TGCAGCGTCGCACCAGCCCTCGGGGGGGCGTGGGAGACCCAGTACTTC. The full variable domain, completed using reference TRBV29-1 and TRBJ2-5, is SAVISQKPSRDICQRGTSLTIQCQVDSQVTMMFWYRQQPGQSLTLIATANQGSEATYESGFVIDKFPISRPNLTFSTLTVSNMSPEDSSIYLCSVAPALGGAWETQYFGPGTRLLVL.

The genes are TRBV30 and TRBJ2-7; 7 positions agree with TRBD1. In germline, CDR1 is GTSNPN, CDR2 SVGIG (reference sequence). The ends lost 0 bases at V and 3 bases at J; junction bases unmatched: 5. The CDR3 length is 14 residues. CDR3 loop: CAWSVGTDFYEQYF. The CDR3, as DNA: TGTGCCTGGAGTGTAGGGACAGATTTCTACGAGCAGTACTTC.

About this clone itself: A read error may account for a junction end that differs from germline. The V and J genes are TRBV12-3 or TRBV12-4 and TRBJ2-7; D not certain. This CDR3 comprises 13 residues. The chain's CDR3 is CASSSPSPYEQYF. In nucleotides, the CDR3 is TGTGCCAGCAGTTCCCCGAGCCCCTACGAGCAGTACTTT.

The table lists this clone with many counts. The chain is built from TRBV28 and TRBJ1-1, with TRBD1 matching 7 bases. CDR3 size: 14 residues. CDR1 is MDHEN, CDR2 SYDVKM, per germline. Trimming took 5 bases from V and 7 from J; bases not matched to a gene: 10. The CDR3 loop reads CASSGPGRQGEAFF. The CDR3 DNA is TGTGCCAGCAGTGGACCGGGAAGACAGGGTGAAGCTTTCTTT.

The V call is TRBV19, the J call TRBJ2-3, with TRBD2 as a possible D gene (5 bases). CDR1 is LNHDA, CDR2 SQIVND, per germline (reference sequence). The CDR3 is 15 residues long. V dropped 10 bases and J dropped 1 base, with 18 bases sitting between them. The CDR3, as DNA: TGTGCCATTAGCTCCAGGAGGCACTGCACAGATACGCAGTATTTT. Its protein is CAISSRRHCTDTQYF.

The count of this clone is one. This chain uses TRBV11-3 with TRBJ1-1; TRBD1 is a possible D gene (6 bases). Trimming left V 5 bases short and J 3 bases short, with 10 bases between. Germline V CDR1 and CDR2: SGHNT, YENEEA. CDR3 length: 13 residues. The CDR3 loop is CASSKTGYTEAFF. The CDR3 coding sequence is TGTGCCAGCAGCAAAACAGGGTACACTGAAGCTTTCTTT.

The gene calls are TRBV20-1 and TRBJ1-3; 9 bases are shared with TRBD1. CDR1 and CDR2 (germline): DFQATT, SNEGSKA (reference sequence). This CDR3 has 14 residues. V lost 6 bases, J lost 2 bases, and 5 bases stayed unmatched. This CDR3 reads CSARDRVTGNTIYF. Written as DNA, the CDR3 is TGCAGTGCCCGGGACAGGGTAACTGGAAACACCATATATTTT.

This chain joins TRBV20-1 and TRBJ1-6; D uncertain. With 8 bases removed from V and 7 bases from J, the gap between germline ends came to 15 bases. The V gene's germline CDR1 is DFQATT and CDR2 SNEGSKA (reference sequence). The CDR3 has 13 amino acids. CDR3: CSCLRGPNSPLHF. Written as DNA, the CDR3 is TGCAGTTGCCTTCGCGGACCAAATTCACCCCTCCACTTT.